This TCR beta chain was identified during a study of chemoradiotherapy in HPV16-positive cancers. The assay was immunoSEQ multiplex PCR, and TCRdb's table has in-frame clones only and misses some. The table records about 8,900 clones, about 89% of them present only once. Over chemoradiotherapy, repertoires were sampled more than once. This CDR3 is 17 amino acids long. V was clipped by 0 bases and J by 3 bases, with 17 bases between them. CDR1 MNHNS and CDR2 SASEGT come from the germline V gene. The chain links TRBV6-1 to TRBJ2-5; D gene ambiguous. This receptor was obtained from a human donor with HPV-associated anogenital cancer. The input for sequencing was blood, taken from a patient who underwent chemoradiotherapy. In nucleotides, the CDR3 is TGTGCCAGCAGTGAAGCGTCCGCATACTTAGAGAAAGAGACCCAGTACTTC. This encodes CASSEASAYLEKETQYF.